This TCR beta chain was obtained from a study of chemoradiotherapy in HPV16-positive cancers. Assay: immunoSEQ multiplex PCR; the TCRdb copy retains only in-frame clones and omits some. Of about 6,600 clones in the sample, roughly 80% were seen once. V lost 6 bases, J lost 3 bases, and 9 bases lay in between. CDR3 length: 13 residues. Germline loops: CDR1 MNHEY, CDR2 SVGAGI. The source of this sequence is a human donor with HPV-associated anogenital cancer. Sample: tumor tissue, taken from a patient who underwent chemoradiotherapy. The chain has TRBV6-5 and TRBJ2-1; a weak D match, TRBD1 (6 bases). The chain's CDR3 is CASRPDSYNEQFF. The CDR3 coding sequence is TGTGCCAGCAGACCGGACAGCTACAATGAGCAGTTCTTC.